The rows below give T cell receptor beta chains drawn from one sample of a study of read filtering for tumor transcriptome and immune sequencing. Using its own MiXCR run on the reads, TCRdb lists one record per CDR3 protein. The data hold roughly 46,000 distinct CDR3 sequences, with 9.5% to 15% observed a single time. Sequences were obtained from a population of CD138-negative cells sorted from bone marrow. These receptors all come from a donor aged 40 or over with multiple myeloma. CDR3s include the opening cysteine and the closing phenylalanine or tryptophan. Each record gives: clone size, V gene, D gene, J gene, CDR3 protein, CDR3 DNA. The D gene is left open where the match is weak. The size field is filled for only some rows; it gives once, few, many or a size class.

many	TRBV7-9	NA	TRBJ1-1	CASSPRNTEAFF	TGTGCCAGCAGCCCCCGGAACACTGAAGCTTTCTTT
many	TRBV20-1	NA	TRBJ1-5	CSARTAPWQPQHF	TGCAGTGCTAGGACGGCACCTTGGCAGCCCCAGCATTTT
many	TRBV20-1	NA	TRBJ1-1	CSASKNTEAFF	TGCAGTGCTAGTAAGAACACTGAAGCTTTCTTT
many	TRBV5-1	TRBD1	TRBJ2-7	CASSPGFLSGQGPYEQYF	TGCGCCAGCAGCCCGGGATTCCTTAGTGGACAGGGGCCCTACGAGCAGTACTTC
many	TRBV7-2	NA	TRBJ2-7	CASSLSFGNEQYF	TGTGCCAGCAGCTTATCATTCGGGAACGAGCAGTACTTC
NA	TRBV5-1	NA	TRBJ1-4	CASSLGATNEKRFF	TGCGCCAGCAGCTTGGGTGCAACTAATGAAAAACGGTTTTTT
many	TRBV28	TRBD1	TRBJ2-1	CASSPRGTGSPEQFF	TGTGCCAGCAGTCCCCGCGGGACAGGGTCTCCCGAGCAGTTCTTC
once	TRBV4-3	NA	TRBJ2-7	CASSQATQVSYEQYF	TGCGCCAGCAGCCAAGCGACGCAGGTCTCCTACGAGCAGTACTTC
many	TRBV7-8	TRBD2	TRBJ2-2	CASSLGGLATRELFF	TGTGCCAGCAGCTTAGGGGGACTAGCCACCAGGGAGCTGTTTTTT
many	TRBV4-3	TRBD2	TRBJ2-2	CASSQGGRGLAGGLFF	TGCGCCAGCAGCCAAGGCGGGAGGGGACTCGCCGGGGGGCTGTTTTTT
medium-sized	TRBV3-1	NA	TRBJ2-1	CASSQDSGTVNEQFF	TGTGCCAGCAGCCAAGATTCAGGGACTGTCAATGAGCAGTTCTTC
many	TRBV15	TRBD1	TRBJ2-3	CATSRGQGTTDTQYF	TGTGCCACCAGCAGAGGACAGGGGACAACAGATACGCAGTATTTT
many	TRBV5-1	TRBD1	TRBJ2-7	CASSAGTGGLSSYEQYF	TGCGCCAGCAGCGCCGGGACAGGGGGCCTCAGCTCCTACGAGCAGTACTTC
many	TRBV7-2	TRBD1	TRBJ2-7	CASSFQTGDEQYF	TGTGCCAGCAGCTTCCAGACAGGGGACGAGCAGTACTTC
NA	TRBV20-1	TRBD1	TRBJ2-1	CSVYDRGNEQFF	TGCAGTGTCTACGACAGGGGCAATGAGCAGTTCTTC
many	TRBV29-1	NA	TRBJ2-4	CSVTGKNIQYF	TGCAGCGTCACCGGGAAAAACATTCAGTACTTC
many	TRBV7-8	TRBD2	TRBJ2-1	CASSPRRAGVINEQFF	TGTGCCAGCAGCCCTAGACGAGCGGGAGTTATCAATGAGCAGTTCTTC
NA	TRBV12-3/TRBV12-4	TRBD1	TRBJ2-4	CASSSLGQGKNIQYF	TGTGCCAGCAGTTCGCTGGGACAGGGGAAAAACATTCAGTACTTC
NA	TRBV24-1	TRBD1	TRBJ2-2	CATSDPMGQGRTGELFF	TGTGCCACCAGTGACCCGATGGGACAGGGGCGCACCGGGGAGCTGTTTTTT
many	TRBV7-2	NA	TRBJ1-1	CASSPTVNTEAFF	TGTGCCAGCAGCCCGACAGTCAACACTGAAGCTTTCTTT
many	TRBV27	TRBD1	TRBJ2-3	CASSPRDRGFGIHNTQYF	TGTGCCAGCAGTCCCCGGGACAGGGGGTTTGGTATTCACAATACGCAGTATTTT
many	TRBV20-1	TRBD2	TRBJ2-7	CSARLPSGSRDEQYF	TGCAGTGCTAGATTGCCTAGCGGGAGTAGGGACGAGCAGTACTTC
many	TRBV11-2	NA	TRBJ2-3	CASSKQDSPGSLDTQYF	TGTGCCAGCAGCAAACAAGACTCCCCGGGATCGTTGGATACGCAGTATTTT
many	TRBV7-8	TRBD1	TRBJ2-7	CASSRRDRDYEQYF	TGTGCCAGCAGCCGCCGGGACAGGGACTACGAGCAGTACTTC
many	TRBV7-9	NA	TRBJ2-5	CASSSRPQGFQETQYF	TGTGCCAGCAGCTCCCGACCTCAGGGATTCCAAGAGACCCAGTACTTC
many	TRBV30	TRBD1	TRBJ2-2	CAWRRTGVFTGELFF	TGTGCCTGGAGGAGGACAGGGGTGTTCACCGGGGAGCTGTTTTTT
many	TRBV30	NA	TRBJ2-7	CAWSPPIRVYEQYF	TGTGCCTGGAGCCCGCCGATCCGGGTCTACGAGCAGTACTTC
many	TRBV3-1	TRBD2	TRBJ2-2	CASSQHGLAGVAGELFF	TGTGCCAGCAGCCAACATGGACTAGCGGGAGTAGCCGGGGAGCTGTTTTTT
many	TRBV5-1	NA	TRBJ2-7	CASSLAAANSYEQYF	TGCGCCAGCAGCTTGGCCGCAGCCAATTCCTACGAGCAGTACTTC
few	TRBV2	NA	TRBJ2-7	CASSEEAQGQYF	TGTGCCAGCAGTGAGGAGGCGCAGGGGCAGTACTTC
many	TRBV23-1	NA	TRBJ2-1	CASMCQSSYNEQFF	TGCGCCAGCATGTGTCAGAGCTCCTACAATGAGCAGTTCTTC
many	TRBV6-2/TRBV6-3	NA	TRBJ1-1	CASSSLLNGWNTEAFF	TGTGCCAGCAGTTCCCTACTCAACGGCTGGAACACTGAAGCTTTCTTT
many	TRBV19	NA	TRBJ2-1	CAASERGGYNEQFF	TGTGCCGCCTCCGAGCGTGGCGGATACAATGAGCAGTTCTTC
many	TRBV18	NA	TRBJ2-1	CASSPSFSQSGLLDEQFF	TGTGCCAGCTCACCCTCTTTCAGCCAGAGCGGGCTTTTAGATGAGCAGTTCTTC
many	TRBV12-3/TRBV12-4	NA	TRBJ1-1	CASRYSLSTEAFF	TGTGCCAGCAGGTACTCCTTGAGCACTGAAGCTTTCTTT
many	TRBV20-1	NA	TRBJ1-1	CSASGPRAEAFF	TGCAGTGCTTCCGGGCCTAGAGCTGAAGCTTTCTTT
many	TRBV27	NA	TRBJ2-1	CASSKPTTRNEQFF	TGTGCCAGCAGTAAGCCGACCACCCGCAATGAGCAGTTCTTC
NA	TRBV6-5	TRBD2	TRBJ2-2	CASSYSGTSPGELFF	TGTGCCAGCAGTTACTCGGGGACTAGCCCCGGGGAGCTGTTTTTT
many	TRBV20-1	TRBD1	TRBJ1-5	CSARPQGGFHQPQHF	TGCAGTGCTAGACCACAGGGGGGGTTCCATCAGCCCCAGCATTTT
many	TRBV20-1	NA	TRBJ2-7	CSAPRGGRQNEQYF	TGCAGTGCTCCTCGTGGTGGGAGGCAGAACGAGCAGTACTTC
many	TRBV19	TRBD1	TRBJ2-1	CASNPGQGNVEQFF	TGTGCCAGTAACCCAGGACAGGGTAACGTTGAGCAGTTCTTC
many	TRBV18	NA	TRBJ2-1	CASSSGHEQFF	TGTGCCAGCTCTTCGGGACATGAGCAGTTCTTC
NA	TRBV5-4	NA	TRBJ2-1	CASSFRRGSGLFF	TGTGCCAGCAGCTTTAGGCGCGGAAGCGGGCTGTTCTTC
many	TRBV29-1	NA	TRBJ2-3	CSAQLFTDTQYF	TGCAGCGCCCAACTATTCACAGATACGCAGTATTTT
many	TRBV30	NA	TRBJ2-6	CALGTSGANVLTF	TGTGCCCTGGGAACCTCTGGGGCCAACGTCCTGACTTTC
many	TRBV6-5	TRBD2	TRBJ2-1	CASSYFTSGSDYNEQFF	TGTGCCAGCAGTTACTTCACTAGCGGGAGCGATTACAATGAGCAGTTCTTC
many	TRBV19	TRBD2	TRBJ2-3	CASSPPVLAGAEDTQYF	TGTGCCAGTAGTCCGCCGGTTTTAGCGGGAGCTGAGGATACGCAGTATTTT
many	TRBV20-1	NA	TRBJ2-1	CSARPRDSHSYNEQFF	TGCAGTGCTAGACCCCGGGACTCACACTCCTACAATGAGCAGTTCTTC
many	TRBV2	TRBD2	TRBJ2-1	CASIRTSGVYNEQFF	TGTGCCAGCATTCGGACTAGCGGGGTCTACAATGAGCAGTTCTTC
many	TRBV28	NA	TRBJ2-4	CASSKGLRDLAKNIQYF	TGTGCCAGCAGCAAAGGCCTGAGAGATCTAGCCAAAAACATTCAGTACTTC
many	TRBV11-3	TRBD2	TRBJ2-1	CASSLQGLAGDNEQFF	TGTGCCAGCAGCTTACAAGGACTAGCGGGGGACAATGAGCAGTTCTTC
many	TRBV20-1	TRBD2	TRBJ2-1	CSAFPPAGDLNEQFF	TGCAGTGCTTTCCCTCCAGCGGGAGATCTCAATGAGCAGTTCTTC
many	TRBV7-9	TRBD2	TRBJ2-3	CASSSGLAATDTQYF	TGTGCCAGCAGTTCGGGACTAGCGGCTACAGATACGCAGTATTTT
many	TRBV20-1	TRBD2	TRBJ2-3	CSARPSGTSTDTQYF	TGCAGTGCTAGGCCTAGCGGAACTAGCACAGATACGCAGTATTTT
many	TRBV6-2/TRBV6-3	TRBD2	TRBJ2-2	CASGQLASGELFF	TGTGCCAGCGGACAACTAGCGTCAGGGGAGCTGTTTTTT
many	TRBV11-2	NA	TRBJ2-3	CASSLEGGRFTQYF	TGTGCCAGCAGCTTAGAAGGGGGGCGGTTTACGCAGTATTTT
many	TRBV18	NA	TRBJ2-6	CASSPYSGANVLTF	TGTGCCAGCTCACCTTACTCTGGGGCCAACGTCCTGACTTTC
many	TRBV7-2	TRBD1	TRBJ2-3	CASSSDRTDTQYF	TGTGCCAGCAGCTCGGACAGGACAGATACGCAGTATTTT
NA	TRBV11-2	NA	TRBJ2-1	CASSFGRSSYNEQFF	TGTGCCAGCAGCTTTGGCAGAAGCTCCTACAATGAGCAGTTCTTC